These 5 T cell receptor beta chains share one sample of origin, sequenced in a study of molecular identifiers for immune sequencing clone quantification (dated by TCRdb to the late 2010s). Library construction relied on PCR. Sequencing instrument: Illumina HiSeq 4000. TCRdb's own reprocessing of the public reads used fastp at Q25 and MiXCR and kept productive beta chains. Duplicate CDR3 protein sequences are folded into a single record with the most common DNA and genes. The sample yields about half a million distinct CDR3 sequences; 20% to 25% were counted once. Of the sample, 0.84% is held by the ten largest clones. Specimen: naive CD8+ T cells from blood, with Jurkat cell RNA spiked in. The cell subset or site tag for this specimen amounts to: FACS-sorted CD8+CD4-CCR7+CD45RA+ naive T cells. Receptors were obtained from a human donor in good health. Some libraries in this study had Jurkat cell RNA spiked in.

This clonotype was counted between two and nine times. The chain joins TRBV7-9 to TRBJ1-1, with a tentative D call TRBD1 (5 bases). Germline assignment: CDR1 SEHNR and CDR2 FQNEAQ (reference sequence). Trimming took off 3 bases at V and 1 base at J, with 15 bases between the two ends. The CDR3 covers 16 residues. In DNA form, the CDR3 reads TGTGCCAGCAGCTTCCTCTCCTCGACAGCGAACACTGAAGCTTTCTTT. It is translated as CASSFLSSTANTEAFF.

This clonotype was seen at least ten times. The chain couples TRBV7-9 to TRBJ2-6, with no clear D. The CDR3 covers 15 residues. V was clipped by 5 bases and J by 5 bases, with 13 bases between them. Germline V CDR1 and CDR2: SEHNR, FQNEAQ (reference sequence). This CDR3 is CASSPLDGRANVLTF. In nucleotides, the CDR3 is TGTGCCAGCAGCCCTCTGGACGGAAGGGCCAACGTCCTGACTTTC.

This clonotype appeared many times. The J gene is TRBJ1-1, the V gene TRBV7-2; D is perhaps TRBD1 (6 bases). CDR3 length: 14 amino acids. V lost 3 bases and J 7 bases, leaving 15 bases between the germline ends. Germline assignment: CDR1 SGHTA and CDR2 FQGNSA. CDR3 nucleotide sequence: TGTGCCAGCAGCTTTTTGGGGGGGCGGGGTGAAGCTTTCTTT. Translated: CASSFLGGRGEAFF.

This chain joins TRBV28 and TRBJ2-1; TRBD2 agrees at 9 bases. J was trimmed by 5 bases and V by 1 base; bases with no gene match: 6. Germline CDR1 and CDR2: MDHEN and SYDVKM. This CDR3 is 16 amino acids long. The CDR3 DNA reads TGTGCCAGCAGTTTATCAGGGACTAGCTCTGACAATGAGCAGTTCTTC. Translated, it gives CASSLSGTSSDNEQFF. The entire variable domain, with the rest obtained from reference TRBV28 and TRBJ2-1, is as follows: DVKVTQSSRYLVKRTGEKVFLECVQDMDHENMFWYRQDPGLGLRLIYFSYDVKMKEKGDIPEGYSVSREKKERFSLILESASTNQTSMYLCASSLSGTSSDNEQFFGPGTRLTVL.

This clonotype was detected only a few times. The chain combines TRBV12-3 or TRBV12-4 with TRBJ2-1; D not certain. CDR3 length: 15 residues. Trimming cost V 6 bases and J 3 bases, with 15 bases left between them. The CDR3 DNA sequence: TGTGCCAGCAGCCCTCTTGTTCGCGGCTACAATGAGCAGTTCTTC. Its protein product is CASSPLVRGYNEQFF.